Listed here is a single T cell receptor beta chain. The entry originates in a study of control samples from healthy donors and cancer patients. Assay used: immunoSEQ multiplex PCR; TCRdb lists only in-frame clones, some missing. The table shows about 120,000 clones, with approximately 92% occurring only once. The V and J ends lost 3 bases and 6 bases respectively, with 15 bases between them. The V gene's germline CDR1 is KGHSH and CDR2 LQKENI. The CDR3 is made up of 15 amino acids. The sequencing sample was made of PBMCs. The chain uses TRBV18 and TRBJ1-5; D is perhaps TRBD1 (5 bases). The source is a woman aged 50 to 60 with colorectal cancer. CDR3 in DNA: TGTGCCAGCTCACCCATCGCAGGGATAGGTCAGCCCCAGCATTTT. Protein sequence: CASSPIAGIGQPQHF.